This section outlines one TCR beta chain sequence together with its context. The data are from a study of blood T cell repertoires in COVID-19. Generated by immunoSEQ multiplex PCR, the TCRdb table keeps only in-frame clones and is missing some. Of 60,000 to 85,000 clones listed, 78% are singletons. This receptor was obtained from a human donor in a cohort sampled during active COVID-19. Material for sequencing was peripheral blood.

CDR3 coding DNA: TGTGCCAGCAGCGTAGGGCAGGCTGATAATTCACCCCTCCACTTT. It specifies CASSVGQADNSPLHF. The chain carries TRBV9 and TRBJ1-6; D unclear. Per germline, CDR1 SGDLS and CDR2 YYNGEE. Deletions cut 0 bases from V and 5 bases from J, with 9 bases between. The CDR3 covers 15 residues.